This TCR beta chain was obtained from a study of CD8+ T cells in alopecia areata. Study as a whole: Treated patients were given 5 to 10 mg oral tofacitinib twice daily.

Treatment here: oral pan-JAK inhibitor, 5-10 mg twice daily. This CDR3 region has 14 residues. From germline, CDR1 is SQVTM and CDR2 ANQGSEA. It was cDNA, reverse transcribed from extracted RNA, that served as the sequencing template. The table came from immunoSEQ multiplex PCR; TCRdb's copy has only in-frame clones and leaves some out. The table has roughly 100,000 clones, over 75% seen once. Concerning this clone itself: One end of the junction varies from germline; a read error may be responsible.

This chain connects TRBV29-1 to TRBJ1-1; 8 nucleotides match TRBD1. This specimen was CD8+ T cells sorted from blood, taken around week 31, from a patient treated with tofacitinib. The TCR sequence derives from a human donor with alopecia areata. The DNA of the CDR3 is TGCAGCGTAGAAGACAGGGGCACGGACCTTGAAGCTTTCTTT. Its translation: CSVEDRGTDLEAFF.